This TCR beta chain derives from a study of Graves' ophthalmopathy and Graves' hyperthyroidism. V was pared by 5 bases and J by 5 bases, with 12 bases between. The CDR3 loop spans 13 amino acids. CDR1 is LNHDA, CDR2 SQIVND, per germline (reference sequence). Scientists amplified the TCR beta CDR3 regions from RNA transcripts. First-round RT-PCR relied on HTBI primers, and a second-round multiplex PCR came next. TCRdb independently ran MiXCR on the multiplex PCR reads; one entry per CDR3 protein. The top ten clones hold around 4.6% of a sample with around 590,000 distinct CDR3 sequences, under 45% of them seen once. Whole-study findings and limits: Blood also held most thyroid clonotypes expanded above 0.001 frequency.

The table lists this clonotype with many counts. Its antigen remains unidentified. This TCR came from an adult man with Graves' hyperthyroidism. The sequenced sample consisted of peripheral blood or thyroid tissue (not recorded which). The chain joins TRBV19 to TRBJ2-5; D is perhaps TRBD2 (6 bases). Here the CDR3 reads CASSRGIQETQYF. In nucleotides, the CDR3 is TGTGCCAGTAGTCGGGGGATTCAGGAGACCCAGTACTTC.